Listed below are T cell receptor beta chains from one sample, sequenced in a study of shared clonotypes between healthy human individuals. Produced via immunoSEQ multiplex PCR; TCRdb's table is partial and in-frame only. Among around 2,000,000 clones listed, just over 90% were seen once. The sequencing input was naive CD8+ T cells from PBMCs. These receptors came from a man between 18 and 35 years old in good health. Some clones in this sample may be carry-over from other donors' samples. The CDR3 runs from the conserved cysteine through the conserved F or W. Fields, in order: D gene, CDR3 length, J gene, V gene, clone size, CDR3 protein, CDR3 DNA. D genes are given only for firm matches. Not all rows give a size; the values are once, few, many and, for expanded clones, a class.

TRBD2,15,TRBJ2-2,TRBV4-1,-,CASSQVLAGDGELFF,TGCGCCAGCAGCCAGGTACTAGCGGGAGACGGGGAGCTGTTTTTT
-,14,TRBJ2-1,TRBV4-3,-,CASSHDTRADEQFF,TGCGCCAGCAGCCACGATACTAGGGCCGATGAGCAGTTCTTC
TRBD2,15,TRBJ2-1,TRBV12-5,-,CASVRGESSYNEQFF,TGTGCTAGTGTCCGGGGGGAGTCCTCCTACAATGAGCAGTTCTTC
-,15,TRBJ1-2,TRBV7-9,once,CASSLSRGENYGYTF,TGTGCCAGCAGCTTATCCCGCGGGGAGAACTATGGCTACACCTTC
-,14,TRBJ2-3,TRBV5-6,once,CASSLALYTDTQYF,TGTGCCAGCAGCTTGGCACTGTACACAGATACGCAGTATTTT
-,11,TRBJ2-7,TRBV27,-,CASKAGYEQYF,TGTGCCAGCAAGGCGGGTTACGAGCAGTACTTC
-,13,TRBJ2-7,TRBV6-5,-,CASSYGGDYEQYF,TGTGCCAGCAGTTACGGGGGAGACTACGAGCAGTACTTC
-,12,TRBJ1-1,TRBV7-6,-,CASSTPNTEAFF,TGTGCCAGCAGCACACCGAACACTGAAGCTTTCTTT
-,16,TRBJ2-1,TRBV14,-,CASSQEVAIRTYEQFF,TGTGCCAGCAGCCAAGAGGTGGCTATCCGGACCTATGAGCAGTTCTTC
TRBD2,16,TRBJ2-1,TRBV11-2,-,CASSLGAGTSAVEQFF,TGTGCCAGCAGCTTGGGGGCCGGGACTAGCGCCGTTGAGCAGTTCTTC
TRBD1,16,TRBJ2-7,TRBV5-6,-,CASSGDRGSPSYEQYF,TGTGCCAGCAGCGGGGACAGGGGGAGTCCTTCCTACGAGCAGTACTTC
-,14,TRBJ2-4,TRBV27,-,CASKGRGWDSLQYF,TGTGCCAGCAAAGGGCGGGGTTGGGACAGTCTTCAGTACTTC
TRBD2,15,TRBJ2-7,TRBV19,-,CASSALTSGSYEQYF,TGTGCCAGTAGTGCCCTAACTAGCGGGTCCTACGAGCAGTACTTC
TRBD2,15,TRBJ2-1,TRBV19,-,CASSRAAGGNNEQFF,TGTGCCAGTAGTCGGGCAGCGGGGGGTAACAATGAGCAGTTCTTC
-,16,TRBJ2-1,TRBV9,-,CASSGGTSSSYNEQFF,TGTGCCAGCAGTGGGGGCACCTCGAGCTCCTACAATGAGCAGTTCTTC
TRBD1,15,TRBJ1-1,TRBV7-2,-,CASSPNRQGSRKAFF,TGTGCCAGCAGCCCGAACCGACAGGGCTCGAGAAAAGCTTTCTTT
TRBD1,14,TRBJ2-7,TRBV5-5,-,CASSPQGASYEQYF,TGTGCCAGCAGCCCACAGGGGGCGAGCTACGAGCAGTACTTC
-,16,TRBJ2-1,TRBV19,-,CASTPQRFGAYNEQFF,TGTGCCAGTACCCCACAGAGATTTGGCGCCTACAATGAGCAGTTCTTC
-,13,TRBJ2-5,TRBV11-2,-,CASSFEGRETQYF,TGTGCCAGCAGCTTTGAGGGGCGAGAGACCCAGTACTTC
-,14,TRBJ2-1,TRBV28,-,CASSPPGLPGEQFF,TGTGCCAGCAGTCCCCCGGGACTGCCAGGTGAGCAGTTCTTC
-,18,TRBJ2-5,TRBV4-2,-,CASSQDTMGEVFQETQYF,TGTGCCAGCAGCCAAGATACGATGGGAGAAGTTTTCCAAGAGACCCAGTACTTC
-,13,TRBJ2-7,TRBV29-1,-,CSVDPGDSYEQYF,TGCAGCGTTGACCCCGGTGACAGCTACGAGCAGTACTTC
TRBD1,15,TRBJ2-6,TRBV7-9,-,CASRTGAPGANVLTF,TGTGCCAGCAGGACAGGGGCCCCTGGGGCCAACGTCCTGACTTTC
-,16,TRBJ1-2,TRBV5-6,once,CASSLQVASADYGYTF,TGTGCCAGCAGCTTGCAGGTGGCGTCAGCGGACTATGGCTACACCTTC
-,15,TRBJ2-7,TRBV11-2,-,CASSLVTGQAYEQYF,TGTGCCAGCAGCTTAGTTACGGGGCAGGCCTACGAGCAGTACTTC
TRBD1,16,TRBJ2-1,TRBV9,-,CASSVGTGGFYNEQFF,TGTGCCAGCAGCGTAGGGACAGGGGGCTTCTACAATGAGCAGTTCTTC
-,15,TRBJ1-5,TRBV7-6,-,CASSPGVVGNQPQHF,TGTGCCAGCAGCCCCGGTGTTGTCGGCAATCAGCCCCAGCATTTT
-,13,TRBJ2-3,TRBV11-2,-,CASSLGGGNTQYF,TGTGCCAGCAGCTTAGGTGGTGGCAATACGCAGTATTTT
TRBD1,14,TRBJ1-1,TRBV19,once,CASSDRTGNTEAFF,TGTGCCAGTAGTGACCGGACAGGGAACACTGAAGCTTTCTTT
-,14,TRBJ2-7,TRBV27,-,CASSPPDRTYEQYF,TGTGCCAGCAGCCCACCGGATAGGACCTACGAGCAGTACTTC
-,13,TRBJ2-7,TRBV27,-,CASRGKLDYEQYF,TGTGCCAGCAGGGGGAAATTGGATTACGAGCAGTACTTC
TRBD1,15,TRBJ1-2,TRBV27,-,CASRWGTGGNYGYTF,TGTGCCAGCAGGTGGGGGACAGGTGGAAACTATGGCTACACCTTC
-,14,TRBJ1-1,TRBV11-1,-,CASSLTEGNTEAFF,TGTGCCAGCAGCTTAACGGAGGGGAACACTGAAGCTTTCTTT
-,14,TRBJ1-2,TRBV11-3,-,CASSPRTLQDGYTF,TGTGCCAGCAGCCCGCGGACCCTTCAGGATGGCTACACCTTC
-,16,TRBJ2-7,TRBV27,-,CASSPTQTASSYEQYF,TGTGCCAGCAGCCCAACGCAGACAGCTAGCTCCTACGAGCAGTACTTC
TRBD2,17,TRBJ2-7,TRBV6-1,-,CASSELDSPGLAGEQYF,TGTGCCAGCAGTGAACTCGACAGTCCGGGACTAGCGGGAGAGCAGTACTTC
-,17,TRBJ1-2,TRBV27,-,CASTLSGGPAGVDGYTF,TGTGCCAGCACCCTGTCGGGGGGGCCCGCTGGTGTGGATGGCTACACCTTC
-,15,TRBJ1-1,TRBV28,-,CASIARPAVNTEAFF,TGTGCCAGCATCGCCCGCCCGGCAGTGAACACTGAAGCTTTCTTT
TRBD2,16,TRBJ2-7,TRBV10-3,-,CAISKLAGGPSYEQYF,TGTGCCATCAGTAAATTAGCGGGAGGGCCATCCTACGAGCAGTACTTC
TRBD1,16,TRBJ2-1,TRBV7-9,-,CASSPRTGISYNEQFF,TGTGCCAGCAGCCCGAGGACAGGGATATCCTACAATGAGCAGTTCTTC
-,13,TRBJ1-2,TRBV28,-,CASRPSGSYGYTF,TGTGCCAGCAGACCGTCGGGAAGCTATGGCTACACCTTC
-,15,TRBJ2-1,TRBV14,-,CASSAPPAAYNEQFF,TGTGCCAGCAGCGCTCCCCCGGCGGCCTACAATGAGCAGTTCTTC
TRBD1,15,TRBJ1-2,TRBV5-4,-,CASSVDGTVYYGYTF,TGTGCCAGCAGCGTCGACGGGACAGTCTACTATGGCTACACCTTC
-,12,TRBJ1-6,TRBV10-3,-,CAIRSGEPPLHF,TGTGCCATCAGGTCAGGGGAACCACCCCTCCACTTT
TRBD1,13,TRBJ1-2,TRBV14,-,CASSKTGGYGYTF,TGTGCCAGCAGCAAGACAGGGGGCTATGGCTACACCTTC
TRBD2,14,TRBJ2-7,TRBV27,-,CASSFGGLAYEQYF,TGTGCCAGCAGTTTTGGGGGACTAGCCTACGAGCAGTACTTC
-,12,TRBJ1-5,TRBV28,-,CASSYHSGPQHF,TGTGCCAGCAGTTACCACTCCGGGCCCCAGCATTTT
-,16,TRBJ2-7,TRBV11-2,-,CASSPRVAGRNHEQYF,TGTGCCAGCAGCCCACGCGTGGCAGGGCGTAACCACGAGCAGTACTTC
TRBD1,15,TRBJ1-1,TRBV7-9,-,CASSLRGQGGTEAFF,TGTGCCAGCAGCTTGCGGGGACAGGGGGGCACTGAAGCTTTCTTT
TRBD1,14,TRBJ2-7,TRBV5-1,-,CASSWTGVVYEQYF,TGCGCCAGCAGCTGGACAGGGGTCGTCTACGAGCAGTACTTC
TRBD2,16,TRBJ2-7,TRBV25-1,-,CASSGLAGGPSYEQYF,TGTGCCAGCAGTGGACTAGCGGGAGGGCCGTCCTACGAGCAGTACTTC
-,11,TRBJ1-1,TRBV5-4,-,CASHWNTEAFF,TGTGCCAGCCATTGGAACACTGAAGCTTTCTTT
TRBD2,16,TRBJ2-3,TRBV7-9,many,CASSPAGTRALYTQYF,TGTGCCAGCAGCCCAGCGGGGACTAGGGCCCTCTATACGCAGTATTTT
-,13,TRBJ2-3,TRBV5-4,-,CASSWRGQDTQYF,TGTGCCAGCAGCTGGCGGGGACAGGATACGCAGTATTTT
-,16,TRBJ1-2,TRBV5-1,-,CASSLGPIGADFGYTF,TGCGCCAGCAGCTTGGGTCCGATTGGGGCGGATTTCGGCTACACCTTC
-,11,TRBJ2-7,TRBV2,-,CASRAGSEQYF,TGTGCCAGCAGGGCCGGGAGCGAGCAGTACTTC
TRBD2,15,TRBJ2-4,TRBV7-2,-,CASSESGRGKNIQYF,TGTGCCAGCAGCGAGAGCGGGAGGGGCAAAAACATTCAGTACTTC
-,16,TRBJ2-1,TRBV11-2,-,CASSLAVAGFSNEQFF,TGTGCCAGCAGCTTAGCGGTTGCGGGTTTTAGCAATGAGCAGTTCTTC
-,15,TRBJ2-2,TRBV13,-,CASSTGRENTGELFF,TGTGCCAGCTCCACCGGGCGGGAAAACACCGGGGAGCTGTTTTTT
-,11,TRBJ2-7,TRBV9,-,CANPRHDEQYF,TGTGCCAACCCCCGACACGACGAGCAGTACTTC